These T cell receptor beta chains were read from a single sample in a study of OX40 agonist ivuxolimab in advanced cancers. The table came from immunoSEQ multiplex PCR; TCRdb's copy has only in-frame clones and leaves some out. The repertoire holds some 44,000 clones, 85% to 90% seen once, with approximately 4.6% in the top ten. The source material was CD4+ or CD8+ T cells sorted from blood, sampled in a trial of the OX40 agonist ivuxolimab. Receptor source: an adult with an advanced solid tumor such as melanoma, head and neck, liver or kidney cancer. CDR3s leave out the opening cysteine and the closing phenylalanine or tryptophan. Clone size is stated in some rows and not others, as once, few, many or a class when expanded.

>TRBJ1-5|NA|14|TRBV19
ASSTGQVPSNQPQH
>TRBJ2-3|NA|13|TRBV5-4
ASSLGWSSTDTQY
>TRBJ2-2|NA|15|TRBV4-2
ASSQEGTGGQTGELF
>TRBJ2-7|once|10|TRBV23-1
ASSQDRVEQY
>TRBJ2-1|NA|14|TRBV10-3
AISGLSGVSYNEQF
>TRBJ2-3|few|11|TRBV5-1
ASSLGRADTQY
>TRBJ2-7|NA|11|TRBV6-6
ASSITGNYEQY
>TRBJ1-5|NA|13|TRBV28
ASSFEQGLDQPQH
>TRBJ1-1|few|10|TRBV19
ASSLERTEAF
>TRBJ2-2|NA|13|TRBV2
ASSLDGTNTGELF
>TRBJ2-5|NA|11|TRBV27
ASRLLGEETQY
>TRBJ1-6|NA|13|TRBV27
ASSLVLTNNSPLH
>TRBJ2-1|NA|15|TRBV15
ATSRVFWGSSYNEQF
>TRBJ2-1|NA|12|TRBV7-2
ASSLVGVRYEQF
>TRBJ1-4|once|12|TRBV7-9
ASSFGGMGEKLF
>TRBJ2-1|NA|15|TRBV7-9
ASSLVRLAGEFGEQF
>TRBJ1-5|NA|11|TRBV28
ASRTGPNQPQH
>TRBJ2-7|NA|14|TRBV4-1
ASSQDWRDPSYEQY
>TRBJ2-3|NA|12|TRBV19
ATRDRGFTDTQY
>TRBJ1-6|NA|13|TRBV6-1
ASIGRSSYNSPLH
>TRBJ2-2|NA|12|TRBV19
ASSMFMNTGELF
>TRBJ2-1|NA|13|TRBV27
ASSLGLVGNNEQF
>TRBJ1-5|NA|14|TRBV30
AWSEKPGQGYQPQH
>TRBJ2-2|NA|13|TRBV30
AWSRLAGGVGELF
>TRBJ2-5|NA|12|TRBV19
ASRDRATSETQY
>TRBJ1-1|NA|12|TRBV4-2
ASSQDRVNTEAF
>TRBJ2-1|NA|14|TRBV29-1
SVGGGRADSYNEQF
>TRBJ2-2|NA|11|TRBV18
ASSQDRDGELF
>TRBJ2-3|NA|10|TRBV30
ALAGGTDTQY
>TRBJ2-3|NA|12|TRBV7-2
ASSLDTGTDTQY
>TRBJ1-1|once|11|TRBV28
ASSRTANTEAF